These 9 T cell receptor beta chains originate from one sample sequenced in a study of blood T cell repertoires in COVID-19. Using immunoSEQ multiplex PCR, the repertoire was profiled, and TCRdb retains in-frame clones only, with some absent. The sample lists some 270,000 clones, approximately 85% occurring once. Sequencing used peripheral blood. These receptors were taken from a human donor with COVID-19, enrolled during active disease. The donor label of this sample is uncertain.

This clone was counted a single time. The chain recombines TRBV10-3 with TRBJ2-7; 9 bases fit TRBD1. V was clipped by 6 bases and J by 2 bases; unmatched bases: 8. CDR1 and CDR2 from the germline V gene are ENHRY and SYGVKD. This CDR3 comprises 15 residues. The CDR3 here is CAISMPGQGTYEQYF. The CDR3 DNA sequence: TGTGCCATCAGCATGCCGGGACAGGGAACCTACGAGCAGTACTTC.

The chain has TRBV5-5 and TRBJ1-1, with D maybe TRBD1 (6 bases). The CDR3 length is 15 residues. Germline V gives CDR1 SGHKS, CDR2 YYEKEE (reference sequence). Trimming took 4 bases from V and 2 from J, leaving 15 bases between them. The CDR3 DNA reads TGTGCCAGCAGCCCAAGACAGGATCTAAACACTGAAGCTTTCTTT. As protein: CASSPRQDLNTEAFF.

This chain's CDR3 is CASSYWRDTEAFF. The CDR3 DNA reads TGTGCCAGCAGTTACTGGAGGGACACTGAAGCTTTCTTT. The chain carries TRBV6-2 or TRBV6-3 and TRBJ1-1; no clear D gene. There are 13 residues in the CDR3. Germline lookup yields CDR1 MNHEY and CDR2 SVGEGT. V was clipped by 1 base and J by 3 bases, with 6 bases between them.

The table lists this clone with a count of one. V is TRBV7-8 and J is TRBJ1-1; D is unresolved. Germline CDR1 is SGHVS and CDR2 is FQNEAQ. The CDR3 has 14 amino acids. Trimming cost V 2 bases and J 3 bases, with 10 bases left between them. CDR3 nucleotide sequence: TGTGCCAGCAGCTTATTCGGAGGCGACACTGAAGCTTTCTTT. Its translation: CASSLFGGDTEAFF.

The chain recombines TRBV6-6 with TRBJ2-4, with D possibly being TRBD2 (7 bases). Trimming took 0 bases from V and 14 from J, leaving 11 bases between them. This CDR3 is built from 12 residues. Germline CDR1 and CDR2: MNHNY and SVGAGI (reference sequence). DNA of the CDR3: TGTGCCAGCAGTTACTCGCCGGGGGGCGAGTACTTC. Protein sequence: CASSYSPGGEYF.

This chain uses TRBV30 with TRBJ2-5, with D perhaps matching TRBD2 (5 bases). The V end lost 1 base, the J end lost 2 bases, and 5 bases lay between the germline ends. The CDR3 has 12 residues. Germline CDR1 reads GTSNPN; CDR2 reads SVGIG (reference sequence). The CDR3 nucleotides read TGTGCCTGGAGTGCGGGACAAGAGACCCAGTACTTC. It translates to CAWSAGQETQYF. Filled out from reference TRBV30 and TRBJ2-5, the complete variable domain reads SQTIHQWPATLVQPVGSPLSLECTVEGTSNPNLYWYRQAAGRGLQLLFYSVGIGQISSEVPQNLSASRPQDRQFILSSKKLLLSDSGFYLCAWSAGQETQYFGPGTRLLVL.

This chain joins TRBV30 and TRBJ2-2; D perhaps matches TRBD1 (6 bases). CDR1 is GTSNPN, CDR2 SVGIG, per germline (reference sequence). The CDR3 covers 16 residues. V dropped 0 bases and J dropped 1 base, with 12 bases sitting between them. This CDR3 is CAWSVRRGQNTGELFF. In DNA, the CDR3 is TGTGCCTGGAGTGTACGTCGGGGACAGAACACCGGGGAGCTGTTTTTT. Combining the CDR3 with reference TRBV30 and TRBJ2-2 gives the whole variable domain SQTIHQWPATLVQPVGSPLSLECTVEGTSNPNLYWYRQAAGRGLQLLFYSVGIGQISSEVPQNLSASRPQDRQFILSSKKLLLSDSGFYLCAWSVRRGQNTGELFFGEGSRLTVL.

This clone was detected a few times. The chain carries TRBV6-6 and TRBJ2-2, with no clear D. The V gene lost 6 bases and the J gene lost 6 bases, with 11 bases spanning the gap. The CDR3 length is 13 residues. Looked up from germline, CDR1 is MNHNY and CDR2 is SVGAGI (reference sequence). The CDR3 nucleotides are TGTGCCAGCAGACCCACTATATCCGGGGAGCTGTTTTTT. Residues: CASRPTISGELFF.

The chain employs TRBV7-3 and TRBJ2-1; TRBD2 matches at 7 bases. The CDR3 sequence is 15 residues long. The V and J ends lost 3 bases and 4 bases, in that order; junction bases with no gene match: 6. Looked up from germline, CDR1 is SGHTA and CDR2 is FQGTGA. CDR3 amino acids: CASSFEAGEYNEQFF. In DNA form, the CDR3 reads TGTGCCAGCAGCTTTGAGGCGGGGGAATACAATGAGCAGTTCTTC.